Each of the 27 T cell receptor beta chains below was sequenced from the same sample in a study of shared clonotypes between healthy human individuals. Assay used: immunoSEQ multiplex PCR; TCRdb lists only in-frame clones, some missing. Altogether some 900,000 clones are present, over 75% being singletons, with the ten largest covering approximately 1.5%. The sample consisted of memory CD4+ T cells sorted from blood. The sample's subset: CD45RA-negative fraction. The receptors were sampled from a man aged 18-30 years in good health.

This clone was seen repeatedly, ten times or more. V and J are TRBV2 and TRBJ2-2; TRBD1 matches 12 bases. The CDR3 is 15 residues long. Losses at the gene ends were 6 bases for V and 5 bases for J; bases not matched to a gene: 4. From germline, CDR1 is SNHLY and CDR2 FYNNEI. The CDR3 coding sequence is TGTGCCAGCAGGGGGACAGGGGGCGTAACCGGGGAGCTGTTTTTT. This codes for CASRGTGGVTGELFF.

The chain is built from TRBV30 and TRBJ1-4, with TRBD1 matching over 8 bases. The CDR3 sequence is 13 residues long. Germline CDR1 and CDR2: GTSNPN and SVGIG (reference sequence). V shed 2 bases and J 8 bases; nucleotides not matched to a gene: 4. This CDR3 is CAWSPRQGEKLFF. Written as DNA, the CDR3 is TGTGCCTGGAGTCCACGACAGGGGGAAAAACTGTTTTTT.

This sequence joins TRBV30 and TRBJ2-7, with 7 positions matching TRBD2. V lost 3 bases, J lost 2 bases, and 16 bases stayed unmatched. Germline V lookup: CDR1 GTSNPN, CDR2 SVGIG (reference sequence). The CDR3 consists of 17 residues. The chain's CDR3 is CAWSALLNGRPPYEQYF. The DNA of the CDR3 is TGTGCCTGGAGCGCCCTACTCAACGGGAGGCCTCCCTACGAGCAGTACTTC.

The gene calls are TRBV7-2 and TRBJ2-3, with a possible D match to TRBD1 (6 bases). Trimming took 3 bases from V and 3 from J, leaving 10 bases between them. The CDR3 is 14 amino acids. CDR1 and CDR2 from the germline V gene are SGHTA and FQGNSA. The CDR3 region has the DNA TGTGCCAGCAGCTTCTATGGACAGACAGATACGCAGTATTTT. Its protein product is CASSFYGQTDTQYF.

The V gene is TRBV5-5, the J gene TRBJ2-3; a possible D gene is TRBD1 (5 bases). Deletions cut 0 bases from V and 1 base from J, with 9 bases between. There are 15 residues in the CDR3. Germline V gives CDR1 SGHKS, CDR2 YYEKEE (reference sequence). The CDR3 DNA sequence: TGTGCCAGCAGCTTGGAAGGGGCGGGCACAGATACGCAGTATTTT. Translated, it gives CASSLEGAGTDTQYF.

The rearrangement joins TRBV2 to TRBJ2-2, with 7 bases identical to TRBD2. The V segment lost 9 bases and the J segment 3 bases; nucleotides outside the gene matches: 4. The CDR3 is 13 amino acids. Germline V CDR1 and CDR2: SNHLY, FYNNEI. The CDR3, as DNA: TGTGCCAGTGGGAGGGAGGACACCGGGGAGCTGTTTTTT. It is translated as CASGREDTGELFF.

This chain uses TRBV7-2 with TRBJ1-2; D call uncertain. There are 15 residues in the CDR3. Germline V gene sequence: CDR1 SGHTA, CDR2 FQGNSA. Between the trimmed V and J ends, which lost 2 bases and 2 bases, there was a span of 12 bases. In DNA, the CDR3 is TGTGCCAGCAGCTTATCCTCCCTAGGGAACTATGGCTACACCTTC. This gives the protein CASSLSSLGNYGYTF.

The chain joins TRBV9 to TRBJ1-5; 9 nucleotides line up with TRBD1. CDR3 size: 17 residues. Germline CDR1 reads SGDLS; CDR2 reads YYNGEE. V shed 2 bases, J shed 1 base, and the junction held 7 bases outside the gene matches. The CDR3 loop reads CASSVRDREKSNQPQHF. The DNA of the CDR3 is TGTGCCAGCAGCGTCCGGGACAGGGAGAAGAGCAATCAGCCCCAGCATTTT.

As for this clone: This specimen includes other DNA sequences encoding the same CDR3. V usage is TRBV5-1 and J usage is TRBJ2-6; D is undetermined. Trimming removed 2 bases at V and 4 bases at J, with 4 bases between. The germline gives CDR1 SGHRS, CDR2 YFSETQ. The CDR3 is made up of 13 amino acids. CDR3 nucleotides: TGCGCCAGCAGCTTCACAGGGGCCAACGTCCTGACTTTC. It specifies CASSFTGANVLTF.

The count of this clone is one. This chain connects TRBV7-2 to TRBJ1-5; 9 nucleotides align to TRBD1. This CDR3 comprises 17 residues. Looked up from germline, CDR1 is SGHTA and CDR2 is FQGNSA. V lost 1 base to trimming and J lost 6 bases; unmatched junction nucleotides: 10. The CDR3 bases are TGTGCCAGCAGCTTAGTCGGGGGACAGGGATCGAGTCAGCCCCAGCATTTT. Its protein product is CASSLVGGQGSSQPQHF.

V usage is TRBV18 and J usage is TRBJ2-5, with D uncertain. Germline lookup yields CDR1 KGHSH and CDR2 LQKENI. V was shortened by 5 bases and J by 2 bases, with 9 bases between the two germline ends. The CDR3 contains 13 residues. The CDR3 region has the DNA TGTGCCAGCTCATATCTGATGCAAGAGACCCAGTACTTC. Its protein is CASSYLMQETQYF. The full variable domain, in which reference TRBV18 and TRBJ2-5 provide the parts outside the CDR3, is NAGVMQNPRHLVRRRGQEARLRCSPMKGHSHVYWYRQLPEEGLKFMVYLQKENIIDESGMPKERFSAEFPKEGPSILRIQQVVRGDSAAYFCASSYLMQETQYFGPGTRLLVL.

The J gene is TRBJ1-6, the V gene TRBV15; D remains ambiguous. The V end lost 6 bases, the J end lost 5 bases, and 11 bases lay between the germline ends. Germline V gene lookup returns CDR1 LNHNV and CDR2 YYDKDF (reference sequence). The CDR3 totals 14 residues. The CDR3 DNA sequence: TGTGCCACCAGTCTCGAGCAGAATAATTCACCCCTCCACTTT. This translates into CATSLEQNNSPLHF.

The chain is built from TRBV10-3 and TRBJ2-5; D may be TRBD1 (5 bases). The CDR3 has 13 residues. Trimming took off 5 bases at V and 3 bases at J, with 10 bases between the two ends. Germline V gives CDR1 ENHRY, CDR2 SYGVKD. The CDR3 coding sequence is TGTGCCATCAGTTGGACAAAGGAAGAGACCCAGTACTTC. It is translated as CAISWTKEETQYF.

This chain connects TRBV30 to TRBJ1-1, with D uncertain. V shed 5 bases and J shed 0 bases, with 16 bases lying between them. The CDR3 is 15 amino acids. CDR1 and CDR2 (germline): GTSNPN, SVGIG (reference sequence). The CDR3, as DNA: TGTGCCTGGGGTGGTGGGCAGTCCATGAACACTGAAGCTTTCTTT. It codes for CAWGGGQSMNTEAFF.

The rearrangement joins TRBV5-1 to TRBJ2-5; D is unresolved. The CDR3 is 16 amino acids. Trimming shortened V by 0 bases and J by 2 bases, and 14 bases separated the two germline ends. In germline, CDR1 is SGHRS, CDR2 YFSETQ. In nucleotides, the CDR3 is TGCGCCAGCAGCTTGGTATCCTCACCCCCACAAGAGACCCAGTACTTC. Encoded protein: CASSLVSSPPQETQYF.

CDR3 bases: TGTGCCTATAACAGGGATAGCAATCAGCCCCAGCATTTT. Protein product: CAYNRDSNQPQHF. The rearrangement joins TRBV30 to TRBJ1-5, with D tentatively TRBD1 (6 bases). CDR1 and CDR2 (germline): GTSNPN, SVGIG (reference sequence). This CDR3 spans 13 amino acids. V was pared by 7 bases and J by 0 bases, with 10 bases between.

The chain is built from TRBV5-1 and TRBJ2-1; 10 nucleotides line up with TRBD2. With V trimmed by 0 bases and J by 8 bases, 8 bases remained unmatched. Germline CDR1 reads SGHRS; CDR2 reads YFSETQ. This CDR3 region has 16 residues. In DNA, the CDR3 is TGCGCCAGCAGCTTGGGGGCTAGCGGGAGCTTTGATGAGCAGTTCTTC. Protein sequence: CASSLGASGSFDEQFF. Using reference TRBV5-1 and TRBJ2-1 for the parts outside the CDR3, the full variable domain is KAGVTQTPRYLIKTRGQQVTLSCSPISGHRSVSWYQQTPGQGLQFLFEYFSETQRNKGNFPGRFSGRQFSNSRSEMNVSTLELGDSALYLCASSLGASGSFDEQFFGPGTRLTVL.

The chain uses TRBV25-1 and TRBJ2-3; TRBD2 agrees at 9 bases. V was pared by 4 bases and J by 1 base, with 3 bases of the junction left unmatched. Germline CDR1 is MGHDK and CDR2 is SYGVNS. CDR3 length: 15 residues. The CDR3 is CASSAPSGGTDTQYF. As DNA, the CDR3 is TGTGCCAGCAGTGCCCCTAGCGGGGGCACAGATACGCAGTATTTT.

The chain has TRBV5-1 and TRBJ2-3, with 7 bases matching TRBD2. The V gene end was trimmed by 4 bases and the J gene end by 5 bases; junction bases not matched to a gene: 16. Germline lookup yields CDR1 SGHRS and CDR2 YFSETQ. CDR3 length: 17 amino acids. CDR3 amino acids: CASSPQGIGGRKDTQYF. The CDR3 bases are TGCGCCAGCAGCCCGCAAGGTATTGGCGGGAGAAAAGATACGCAGTATTTT.

CDR3 nucleotides: TGTGCCAGCAGTGACCCGTCGCGCGAGCAGTACTTC. Its translation: CASSDPSREQYF. The chain is built from TRBV6-1 and TRBJ2-7; D is ambiguous. Germline V CDR1 and CDR2: MNHNS, SASEGT. The CDR3 is made up of 12 amino acids. Trimming removed 3 bases from V and 6 bases from J, with 9 bases in between.

The CDR3 here is CASRKQGSSYEQYF. The DNA of the CDR3 is TGTGCCAGTAGGAAACAGGGTTCTAGCTACGAGCAGTACTTC. The V and J genes are TRBV19 and TRBJ2-7; perhaps TRBD1 as D (6 bases). Germline CDR1 and CDR2: LNHDA and SQIVND (reference sequence). This CDR3 spans 14 amino acids. V was shortened by 6 bases and J by 3 bases, with 15 bases between the two germline ends.

The chain carries TRBV20-1 and TRBJ1-2; 7 nucleotides agree with TRBD1. The J segment lost 4 bases and the V segment lost 6 bases, leaving 2 bases of the junction unmatched. This CDR3 has 11 residues. Germline V CDR1 and CDR2: DFQATT, SNEGSKA (reference sequence). CDR3 sequence: CSAGTVYGYTF. CDR3 coding DNA: TGCAGTGCGGGGACAGTCTATGGCTACACCTTC.

The V gene is TRBV2, the J gene TRBJ2-3, with D tentatively TRBD2 (6 bases). Trimming took off 10 bases at V and 5 bases at J, with 16 bases between the two ends. The germline V gene has CDR1 SNHLY and CDR2 FYNNEI. The CDR3 covers 13 residues. CDR3 DNA sequence: TGTGCCACCCGGAGAGCGGAGGGAGATACGCAGTATTTT. Protein: CATRRAEGDTQYF.

Details on this clone: At one end, the junction sequence differs from germline, possibly due to a read error. The V and J genes are TRBV2 and TRBJ2-4, with a tentative D call TRBD1 (6 bases). This CDR3 region has 11 residues. CDR1 is SNHLY and CDR2 is FYNNEI in the germline V gene. The CDR3 DNA reads TGTGCCAGCAGTGAAGAGGGGGTTCCGATCTTC. It specifies CASSEEGVPIF.

This sequence joins TRBV7-2 and TRBJ2-7, with D possibly being TRBD1 (5 bases). CDR1 is SGHTA and CDR2 is FQGNSA in the germline V gene. V was trimmed by 4 bases and J by 3 bases, leaving 10 bases between them. This CDR3 is built from 13 residues. The CDR3 DNA sequence: TGTGCCAGCAGCTCCAGGGTCAGCTACGAGCAGTACTTC. This codes for CASSSRVSYEQYF. Filled out from reference TRBV7-2 and TRBJ2-7, the complete variable domain reads GAGVSQSPSNKVTEKGKDVELRCDPISGHTALYWYRQSLGQGLEFLIYFQGNSAPDKSGLPSDRFSAERTGGSVSTLTIQRTQQEDSAVYLCASSSRVSYEQYFGPGTRLTVT.

The genes are TRBV11-2 and TRBJ2-7; maybe TRBD1 (6 bases). Germline V lookup: CDR1 SGHAT, CDR2 FQNNGV. Trimming stripped 3 bases from V and 0 bases from J, with 9 bases between. This CDR3 spans 14 amino acids. CDR3 protein: CASSFAGASYEQYF. The CDR3 nucleotides read TGTGCCAGCAGCTTCGCAGGGGCCTCCTACGAGCAGTACTTC. Full variable domain (remainder filled in from reference TRBV11-2 and TRBJ2-7): EAGVAQSPRYKIIEKRQSVAFWCNPISGHATLYWYQQILGQGPKLLIQFQNNGVVDDSQLPKDRFSAERLKGVDSTLKIQPAKLEDSAVYLCASSFAGASYEQYFGPGTRLTVT.

J is TRBJ1-2 and V is TRBV29-1; D is uncertain. Per the germline V gene, CDR1 is SQVTM and CDR2 is ANQGSEA. V was cut by 7 bases and J by 7 bases, with 19 bases left in between. The CDR3 totals 13 residues. The CDR3 sequence: CSATPPGRVGYTF. The DNA of the CDR3 is TGCAGCGCTACCCCCCCGGGCAGAGTTGGCTACACCTTC.